The T cell receptor beta chain under discussion was sequenced for a study of blood T cell repertoires in COVID-19. The Seattle site enrolled patients during active infection and followed them longitudinally. This clone was detected once. Clones were sequenced by immunoSEQ multiplex PCR, and TCRdb holds only the in-frame ones, with some missing. The sample includes about 48,000 clones, about nine tenths of them seen just once. The germline V gene has CDR1 SGDLS and CDR2 YYNGEE. CDR3 size: 14 residues. V lost 4 bases to trimming and J lost 0 bases; unmatched junction nucleotides: 3. V is TRBV9 and J is TRBJ1-2, with 7 bases identical to TRBD1. Material: peripheral blood. The clonotype comes from a woman aged 80 or over with COVID-19, enrolled during active disease. CDR3: CASSSGTANYGYTF. CDR3 bases: TGTGCCAGCAGCTCAGGGACAGCTAACTATGGCTACACCTTC. Supplemented by reference TRBV9 and TRBJ1-2, the full variable domain reads DSGVTQTPKHLITATGQRVTLRCSPRSGDLSVYWYQQSLDQGLQFLIQYYNGEERAKGNILERFSAQQFPDLHSELNLSSLELGDSALYFCASSSGTANYGYTFGSGTRLTVV.